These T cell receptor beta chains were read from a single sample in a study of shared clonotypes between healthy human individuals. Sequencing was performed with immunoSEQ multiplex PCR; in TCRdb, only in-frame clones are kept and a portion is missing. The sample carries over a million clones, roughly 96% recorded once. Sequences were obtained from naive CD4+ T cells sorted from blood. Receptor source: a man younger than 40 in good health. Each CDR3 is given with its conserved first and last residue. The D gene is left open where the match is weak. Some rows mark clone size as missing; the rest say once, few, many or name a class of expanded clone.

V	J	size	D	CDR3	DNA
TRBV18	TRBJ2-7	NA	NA	CASSPGQQTYEQYF	TGTGCCAGCTCACCGGGACAACAGACCTACGAGCAGTACTTC
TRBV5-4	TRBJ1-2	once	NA	CASTRPGVNDYGYTF	TGTGCCAGCACCCGTCCAGGGGTGAATGACTATGGCTACACCTTC
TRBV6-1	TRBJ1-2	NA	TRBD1	CASSEGVRGYGYTF	TGTGCCAGCAGTGAAGGTGTCAGGGGGTATGGCTACACCTTC
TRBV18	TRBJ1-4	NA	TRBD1	CASSPLQGENEKLFF	TGTGCCAGCTCACCGCTCCAGGGGGAGAATGAAAAACTGTTTTTT
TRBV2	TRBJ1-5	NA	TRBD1	CASSADRGSNQPQHF	TGTGCCAGCAGTGCCGACAGGGGGAGCAATCAGCCCCAGCATTTT
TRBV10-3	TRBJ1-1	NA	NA	CAISGGGGSTEAFF	TGTGCCATCAGTGGCGGCGGAGGGAGCACTGAAGCTTTCTTT
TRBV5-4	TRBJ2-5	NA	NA	CASSGGTSQETQYF	TGTGCCAGCAGCGGCGGGACTTCCCAAGAGACCCAGTACTTC
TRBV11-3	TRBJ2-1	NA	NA	CASSAGPPLTYNEQFF	TGTGCCAGCAGCGCGGGACCACCGTTGACCTACAATGAGCAGTTCTTC
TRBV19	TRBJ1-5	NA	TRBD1	CASSPDRANQPQHF	TGTGCCAGTAGTCCCGACAGGGCTAATCAGCCCCAGCATTTT
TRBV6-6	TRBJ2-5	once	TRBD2	CASSGTISKETQYF	TGTGCCAGCAGTGGGACTATATCGAAAGAGACCCAGTACTTC
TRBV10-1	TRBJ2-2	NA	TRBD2	CASSEGGGTGELFF	TGCGCCAGCAGTGAGGGGGGGGGCACCGGGGAGCTGTTTTTT
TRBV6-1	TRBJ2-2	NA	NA	CASSASSASNTGELFF	TGTGCCAGCAGTGCTTCTAGCGCAAGTAACACCGGGGAGCTGTTTTTT
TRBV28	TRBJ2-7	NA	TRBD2	CASSTTGGADYEQYF	TGTGCCAGCAGTACAACCGGGGGGGCGGATTACGAGCAGTACTTC
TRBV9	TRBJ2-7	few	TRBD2	CASSTGLASYEQYF	TGTGCCAGCAGCACTGGACTAGCGTCCTACGAGCAGTACTTC
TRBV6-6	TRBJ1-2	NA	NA	CASSLKLANYGYTF	TGTGCCAGCAGTTTGAAACTAGCCAACTATGGCTACACCTTC
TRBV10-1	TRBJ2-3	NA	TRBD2	CASRAGGTDTQYF	TGCGCCAGCAGGGCGGGAGGCACAGATACGCAGTATTTT
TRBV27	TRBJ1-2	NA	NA	CASSSGGGYTF	TGTGCCAGCAGTTCCGGGGGCGGCTACACCTTC
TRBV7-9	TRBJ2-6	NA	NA	CASSLAFDSGANVLTF	TGTGCCAGCAGCTTAGCGTTCGACTCTGGGGCCAACGTCCTGACTTTC
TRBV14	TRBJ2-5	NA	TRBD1	CASSQFSGGTQYF	TGTGCCAGCAGCCAATTCTCAGGGGGCACCCAGTACTTC
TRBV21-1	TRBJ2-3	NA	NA	CASSKRRQDSTDTQYF	TGTGCCAGCAGCAAGAGAAGGCAGGATAGCACAGATACGCAGTATTTT
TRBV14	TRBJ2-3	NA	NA	CASSPPNTDTQYF	TGTGCCAGCAGCCCCCCCAACACAGATACGCAGTATTTT
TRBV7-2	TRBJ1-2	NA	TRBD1	CASSLRGQPNYGYTF	TGTGCCAGCAGCTTAAGGGGACAGCCCAACTATGGCTACACCTTC
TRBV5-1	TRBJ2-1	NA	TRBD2	CASSLESSGRANEQFF	TGCGCCAGCAGCTTGGAATCTAGCGGGAGGGCCAATGAGCAGTTCTTC
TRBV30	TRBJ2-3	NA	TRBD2	CATRLAGSPRDTQYF	TGTGCCACACGACTAGCGGGAAGCCCACGAGATACGCAGTATTTT
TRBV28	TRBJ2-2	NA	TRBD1	CASRTTGIGELFF	TGTGCCAGCAGAACGACAGGGATCGGGGAGCTGTTTTTT